The 16 T cell receptor beta chains presented below share a single source sample, sequenced in a study of T cell responses to AZD1222 COVID-19 vaccine. Produced via immunoSEQ multiplex PCR; TCRdb's table is partial and in-frame only. The sample has 150,000 to 200,000 clones, almost 90% seen once. Here the sequenced sample was peripheral blood, taken on day 0 of AZD1222 vaccination. These receptors originate from an adult in good health.

V usage is TRBV3-1 (or the pseudogene TRBV3-2) and J usage is TRBJ2-1, with TRBD2 matching 7 bases. V was clipped by 4 bases and J by 3 bases; unmatched bases: 6. The CDR3 contains 15 residues. Looked up from germline, CDR1 is LGHDT and CDR2 is YNNKEL (reference sequence). CDR3: CASSPGGGVYNEQFF. The CDR3 region has the DNA TGTGCCAGCAGCCCCGGTGGGGGGGTCTACAATGAGCAGTTCTTC.

The J gene is TRBJ1-3, the V gene TRBV15; TRBD1 might be the D (5 bases). The CDR3 extends over 15 amino acids. Deletions cut 3 bases from V and 8 bases from J, with 17 bases between. Germline values: CDR1 LNHNV, CDR2 YYDKDF (reference sequence). The chain's CDR3 is CATSSRRDPLDTIYF. As DNA, the CDR3 is TGTGCCACCAGCAGTAGGAGGGACCCTTTGGACACCATATATTTT.

The genes are TRBV27 and TRBJ2-1; D is perhaps TRBD1 (7 bases). V shed 6 bases and J shed 6 bases, with 15 bases lying between them. CDR1 MNHEY and CDR2 SMNVEV come from the germline V gene (reference sequence). The CDR3 consists of 14 residues. CDR3: CASRQGGGPNEQFF. The CDR3 nucleotides are TGTGCCAGCAGGCAGGGGGGAGGTCCCAATGAGCAGTTCTTC.

The J gene is TRBJ1-4, the V gene TRBV30; possible D gene TRBD1, 6 bases. Germline V gene lookup returns CDR1 GTSNPN and CDR2 SVGIG (reference sequence). V was shortened by 2 bases and J by 5 bases, with 15 bases between the two germline ends. The CDR3 covers 15 residues. Here the CDR3 reads CAWSMGGQGNEKLFF. The CDR3 bases are TGTGCCTGGAGTATGGGGGGGCAGGGGAATGAAAAACTGTTTTTT.

The chain recombines TRBV28 with TRBJ1-4; D is uncertain. CDR1 is MDHEN, CDR2 SYDVKM, per germline. Trimming removed 5 bases at V and 1 base at J, with 26 bases between. The CDR3 runs 20 residues. The CDR3 sequence: CASSMNPRDFGILTNEKLFF. CDR3 bases: TGTGCCAGCAGTATGAACCCCCGGGATTTCGGGATTTTAACTAATGAAAAACTGTTTTTT.

The rearrangement uses TRBV20-1 and TRBJ2-5; no firm D call. The germline CDR1 and CDR2 sequences are DFQATT and SNEGSKA (reference sequence). Trimming left V 5 bases short and J 2 bases short, with 6 bases between. The CDR3 loop spans 11 amino acids. CDR3 loop: CSAAGQETQYF. The CDR3, as DNA: TGCAGTGCTGCAGGTCAAGAGACCCAGTACTTC.

This clone was counted a few times. This CDR3 is CASSPRQHEKLFF. For the CDR3, the DNA is TGTGCCAGCTCACCAAGGCAGCATGAAAAACTGTTTTTT. This sequence joins TRBV18 and TRBJ1-4, with no clear D. Germline lookup yields CDR1 KGHSH and CDR2 LQKENI. The CDR3 runs to 13 residues. Trimming stripped 2 bases from V and 6 bases from J, with 7 bases between.

The V gene is TRBV7-9, the J gene TRBJ2-5; 8 bases agree with TRBD1. Germline lookup yields CDR1 SEHNR and CDR2 FQNEAQ (reference sequence). CDR3 length: 15 residues. V trimming: 5 bases; J trimming: 1 base; junction bases outside the gene matches: 6. CDR3 bases: TGTGCCAGCAGCCGTACCGGACAGGGCCAAGAGACCCAGTACTTC. This codes for CASSRTGQGQETQYF.

V gene TRBV19 combines with J gene TRBJ1-2; D unclear. Germline CDR1 and CDR2: LNHDA and SQIVND (reference sequence). V lost 3 bases and J 6 bases, leaving 11 bases between the germline ends. The CDR3 consists of 13 residues. The CDR3 reads CASSINPRDGYTF. CDR3 nucleotides: TGTGCCAGTAGTATCAACCCAAGAGATGGCTACACCTTC. Full variable domain (rest looked up from reference TRBV19 and TRBJ1-2): DGGITQSPKYLFRKEGQNVTLSCEQNLNHDAMYWYRQDPGQGLRLIYYSQIVNDFQKGDIAEGYSVSREKKESFPLTVTSAQKNPTAFYLCASSINPRDGYTFGSGTRLTVV.

The chain recombines TRBV5-1 with TRBJ2-2; no clear D. This CDR3 is 17 amino acids long. Between the trimmed V and J ends, which lost 0 bases and 5 bases, there was a span of 17 bases. Germline CDR1 reads SGHRS; CDR2 reads YFSETQ. DNA of the CDR3: TGCGCCAGCAGCTTGGAAGCATGGGGAAGTAGGACCGGGGAGCTGTTTTTT. Translated, it gives CASSLEAWGSRTGELFF. Full variable domain (rest looked up from reference TRBV5-1 and TRBJ2-2): KAGVTQTPRYLIKTRGQQVTLSCSPISGHRSVSWYQQTPGQGLQFLFEYFSETQRNKGNFPGRFSGRQFSNSRSEMNVSTLELGDSALYLCASSLEAWGSRTGELFFGEGSRLTVL.

The chain uses TRBV30 and TRBJ2-7; tentatively, D is TRBD1 (6 bases). Deletions cut 7 bases from V and 3 bases from J, with 19 bases between. Germline CDR1 and CDR2: GTSNPN and SVGIG (reference sequence). CDR3 length: 14 amino acids. The DNA for the CDR3 is TGTGCCTCCGAATCCCCGGGACAAATCTACGAGCAGTACTTC. Its protein product is CASESPGQIYEQYF.

The chain uses TRBV6-4 and TRBJ1-2; D possibly corresponds to TRBD1 (5 bases). Germline V gives CDR1 MRHNA, CDR2 SNTAGT. V lost 6 bases, J lost 6 bases, and 14 bases lay in between. This CDR3 has 13 residues. CDR3 region: CASREQGTDGYTF. In DNA, the CDR3 is TGTGCCAGCAGGGAGCAGGGAACGGATGGCTACACCTTC.

V gene TRBV30 combines with J gene TRBJ1-1; D remains unclear. The germline gives CDR1 GTSNPN, CDR2 SVGIG (reference sequence). The ends were cut back, 0 bases at V and 6 bases at J, with 5 bases in the middle. This CDR3 spans 11 amino acids. The CDR3 DNA reads TGTGCCTGGAGTGTAACGGCTGAAGCTTTCTTT. Its translation: CAWSVTAEAFF. Together with reference TRBV30 and TRBJ1-1, the CDR3 gives the full variable domain: SQTIHQWPATLVQPVGSPLSLECTVEGTSNPNLYWYRQAAGRGLQLLFYSVGIGQISSEVPQNLSASRPQDRQFILSSKKLLLSDSGFYLCAWSVTAEAFFGQGTRLTVV.

This chain connects TRBV10-3 to TRBJ2-5; TRBD2 matches at 7 bases. Germline-derived CDR1 and CDR2 are ENHRY and SYGVKD. Trimming cost V 3 bases and J 3 bases; bases outside gene matches: 10. CDR3 length equals 16 residues. CDR3 loop: CAISELGQAGKETQYF. In nucleotides, the CDR3 is TGTGCCATCAGTGAATTGGGCCAAGCGGGGAAAGAGACCCAGTACTTC.

The chain employs TRBV9 and TRBJ2-1; 10 bases map to TRBD2. CDR1 is SGDLS and CDR2 is YYNGEE in the germline V gene. The length of the CDR3 is 16 residues. V shed 0 bases, J shed 14 bases, and the junction held 14 bases outside the gene matches. CDR3 in DNA: TGTGCCAGCAGCGTAGAGCCTAGCGGGGGCCTGGTTTACGAGTTCTTC. It is translated as CASSVEPSGGLVYEFF.

The chain recombines TRBV3-1 (or the pseudogene TRBV3-2) with TRBJ1-1; 7 positions agree with TRBD1. The junction had 4 bases not matched to a gene; V was cut back by 4 bases and J by 2 bases. CDR3 length: 14 residues. Germline-derived CDR1 and CDR2 are LGHDT and YNNKEL (reference sequence). The CDR3: CASSLRDRNTEAFF. The DNA for the CDR3 is TGTGCCAGCAGCCTTAGGGACAGAAACACTGAAGCTTTCTTT.